The sample holds a few counts of the clone carrying this TCR beta chain. Trimming cost V 3 bases and J 3 bases; bases outside gene matches: 0. This CDR3 has 15 amino acids. CDR1 and CDR2 (germline): KGHDR, SFDVKD. This entry is derived from a study of T cell responses to AZD1222 COVID-19 vaccine. Some second doses came at about 4 weeks and others at about 12 weeks; these were pooled. Assay: immunoSEQ multiplex PCR; the TCRdb copy retains only in-frame clones and omits some. Among 90,000 to 120,000 clones listed, about 89% were seen once. This rearrangement joins TRBV24-1 to TRBJ2-2, with 10 bases lining up with TRBD2. This TCR came from an adult who received the AZD1222 COVID-19 vaccine. The source material was peripheral blood, sampled 28 days after the second AZD1222 dose. CDR3 in amino acids: CATSDSGRDTGELFF. As DNA, the CDR3 is TGTGCCACCAGTGATAGCGGGAGGGACACCGGGGAGCTGTTTTTT.